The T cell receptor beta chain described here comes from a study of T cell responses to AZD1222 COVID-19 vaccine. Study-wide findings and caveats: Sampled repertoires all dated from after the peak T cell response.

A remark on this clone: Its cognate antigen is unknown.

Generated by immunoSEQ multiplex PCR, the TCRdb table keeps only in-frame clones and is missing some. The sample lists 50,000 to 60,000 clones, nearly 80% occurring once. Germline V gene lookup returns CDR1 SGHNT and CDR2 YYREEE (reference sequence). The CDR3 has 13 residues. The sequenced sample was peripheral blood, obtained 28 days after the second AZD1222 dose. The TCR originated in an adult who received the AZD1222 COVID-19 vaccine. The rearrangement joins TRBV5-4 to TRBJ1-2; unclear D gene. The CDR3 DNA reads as TGTGGGTGGTCGAAGGAGCTTAACTATGGCTACACCTTC. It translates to CGWSKELNYGYTF.